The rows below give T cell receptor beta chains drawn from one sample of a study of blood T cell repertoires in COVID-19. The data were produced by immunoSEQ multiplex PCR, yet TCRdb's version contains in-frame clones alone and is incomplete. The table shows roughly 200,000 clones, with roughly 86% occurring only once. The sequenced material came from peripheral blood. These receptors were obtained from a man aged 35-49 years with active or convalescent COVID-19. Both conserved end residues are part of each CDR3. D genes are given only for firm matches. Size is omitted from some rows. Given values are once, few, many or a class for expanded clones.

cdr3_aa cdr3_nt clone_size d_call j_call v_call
CASAPGLTGGETQYF TGTGCTAGTGCCCCCGGACTAACGGGTGGCGAGACCCAGTACTTC once . TRBJ2-5 TRBV12-5
CASSRPGQAMSYTF TGTGCCAGCTCACGACCGGGACAAGCTATGAGCTACACCTTC once . TRBJ1-2 TRBV18
CASSYNGFGNTEAFF TGTGCCAGCAGTTACAACGGTTTTGGGAACACTGAAGCTTTCTTT . . TRBJ1-1 TRBV6-2/TRBV6-3
CASTAGRGQISGGNTIYF TGTGCCAGCACCGCCGGTCGGGGACAGATCTCTGGGGGAAACACCATATATTTT few TRBD1 TRBJ1-3 TRBV11-2
CASSLGGRGGYTF TGTGCCAGCAGTCTGGGGGGGCGCGGTGGCTACACCTTC . . TRBJ1-2 TRBV28
CASSEARDQPQHF TGTGCCAGCAGTGAAGCGAGGGATCAGCCCCAGCATTTT . . TRBJ1-5 TRBV6-1
CASTPLGGQANQPQHF TGTGCCAGTACCCCGCTTGGGGGACAGGCGAACCAGCCCCAGCATTTT . TRBD1 TRBJ1-5 TRBV19
CASSSDRGGETQYF TGTGCCAGCAGCTCGGACAGGGGGGGAGAGACCCAGTACTTC . TRBD1 TRBJ2-5 TRBV5-8
CAWSVPGGGSSPLHF TGTGCCTGGAGTGTACCGGGGGGAGGAAGTTCACCCCTCCACTTT . . TRBJ1-6 TRBV30
CATSDLPIFGIWNEQFF TGTGCCACCAGTGATCTCCCAATATTCGGGATCTGGAATGAGCAGTTCTTC . . TRBJ2-1 TRBV24-1
CASSQTGGNYGYTF TGTGCCAGCAGCCAAACAGGGGGTAACTATGGCTACACCTTC . TRBD1 TRBJ1-2 TRBV3-1/TRBV3-2
CASSRSGGAYNEQFF TGTGCCAGCAGTCGAAGCGGGGGGGCCTACAATGAGCAGTTCTTC . TRBD2 TRBJ2-1 TRBV14
CATPDSGYGYTF TGTGCCACCCCGGACTCGGGCTATGGCTACACCTTC few . TRBJ1-2 TRBV28
CSVRRNDRLMNTEAFF TGCAGCGTTAGAAGAAACGACAGGCTCATGAACACTGAAGCTTTCTTT . . TRBJ1-1 TRBV29-1
CSGRQITGELFF TGCAGCGGCCGACAGATCACCGGGGAGCTGTTTTTT . . TRBJ2-2 TRBV29-1
CASKGLTSGGPQYF TGTGCCAGCAAGGGGTTGACTAGCGGGGGCCCGCAGTACTTC . TRBD2 TRBJ2-7 TRBV3-1/TRBV3-2
CSVEGPKAAGDAFF TGCAGCGTTGAAGGCCCCAAGGCCGCAGGGGATGCTTTCTTT . . TRBJ1-1 TRBV29-1
CASGSQGGETQYF TGTGCTAGTGGTTCACAGGGTGGAGAGACCCAGTACTTC . . TRBJ2-5 TRBV12-5